This TCR beta chain is drawn from a study of blood T cell repertoires in COVID-19 (dated by TCRdb to 2020 to 2021). About the investigation overall: Collaborator samples came from the United States, Italy and Spain and covered acute and convalescent phases of COVID-19. A de-identified subject ID, COVID-19 status, age in years and sex were almost always included in the sample metadata. Deeply sampled blood TCRbeta repertoires from subjects exposed to, actively infected with, or recovered from COVID-19 were included in the dataset. The repertoires were made available in a free public database intended to serve as a resource for research on the immune response to SARS-CoV-2. Samples came from the ongoing ImmuneRACE study (first 160 participants) plus 1,254 subjects from 6 global collaborators. The material from the prospective study consisted of cDNA or gDNA derived from T cells, B-cell-depleted T cells, or PBMCs. Where available, HLA class I and class II types were obtained from metadata supplied by the sample provider rather than from assay-based typing.

Participants in the prospective study were enrolled through a virtual design, were aged about 18 to 90 years, and lived in approximately 24 United States geographic areas. Cohort assignment in the prospective study relied on participant-reported clinical history from a screening survey and a study questionnaire. Recovered participants in ImmuneRACE Cohort 3 were defined by two consecutive negative NP/OP PCR tests, clearance by a healthcare professional, or resolution of symptoms. In the prospective study, mobile phlebotomists collected whole blood, serum and a nasopharyngeal or oropharyngeal swab from each participant. Prospective study participants could optionally give additional blood draws and questionnaires over an approximately two-month period. Prospective study blood samples were shipped either frozen or at room temperature before DNA extraction. TCRbeta CDR3 regions were amplified from genomic DNA using the immunoSEQ Assay, a bias-controlled multiplex PCR. The authors' analysis ran thus. The number of nucleated cells in each sample was estimated by amplification of reference gene primers within the assay. To quantify the absolute abundance of each unique TCRbeta CDR3 rearrangement, sequence reads were collapsed and filtered. For each sample, productive Simpson clonality was calculated as the square root of Simpson's diversity index across productive rearrangements. What TCRdb holds here is the immuneACCESS table cut down to in-frame rearrangements. Part of the clones is not present; checked against another copy, under half of the missing clones reflect an unresolved V gene, and the others are unexplained. D and trimming come from the DNA, and the V and J calls and clone size come from that table. A total of some 250,000 clones appear in this sample, approximately 85% of them only once. The ten largest clones take up approximately 2% of the sample.

Notes on this clone: What this receptor recognizes is not known. No per-base quality is available; no much larger clone lies one base away.

V sheds 10 bases and J sheds 5 bases, leaving 15 bases between their ends. The CDR3, from cysteine to phenylalanine, totals 12 residues. The entry retains the CDR3 DNA only, 36 bases that are in frame from base 1. Looking up the germline V gene yields CDR1 MDHEN and CDR2 SYDVKM. General study outcomes and caveats: The quantity of clinical and demographic metadata differed by source and by participant and was supplied without curation.

This sequence uses TRBV28 and TRBJ2-7; the D region possibly corresponds to TRBD1 (6 bases align). This receptor was identified in a woman aged 50 to 60 who had recovered from COVID-19. Material for sequencing was PBMCs or T cells enriched from blood (not recorded which). The CDR3 protein: CATEQGINEQYF. DNA sequence: TGTGCCACTGAACAGGGTATCAACGAGCAGTACTTC. With the rest looked up from the reference TRBV28 and TRBJ2-7 genes rather than sequenced, the full variable domain is DVKVTQSSRYLVKRTGEKVFLECVQDMDHENMFWYRQDPGLGLRLIYFSYDVKMKEKGDIPEGYSVSREKKERFSLILESASTNQTSMYLCATEQGINEQYFGPGTRLTVT.